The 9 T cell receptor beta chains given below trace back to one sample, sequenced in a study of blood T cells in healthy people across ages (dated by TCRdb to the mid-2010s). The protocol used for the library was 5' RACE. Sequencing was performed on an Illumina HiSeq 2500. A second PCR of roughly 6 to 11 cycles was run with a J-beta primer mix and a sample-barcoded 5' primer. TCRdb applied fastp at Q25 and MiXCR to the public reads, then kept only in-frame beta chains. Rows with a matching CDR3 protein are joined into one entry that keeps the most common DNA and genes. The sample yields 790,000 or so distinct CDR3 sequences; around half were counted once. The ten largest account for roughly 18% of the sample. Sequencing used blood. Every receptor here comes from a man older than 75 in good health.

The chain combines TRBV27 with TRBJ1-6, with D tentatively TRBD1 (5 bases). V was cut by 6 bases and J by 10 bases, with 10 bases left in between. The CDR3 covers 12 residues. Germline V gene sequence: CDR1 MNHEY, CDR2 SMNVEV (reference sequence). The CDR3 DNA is TGTGCCAGCAGCTTGGGGGGATCACCCCTCCACTTT. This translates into CASSLGGSPLHF.

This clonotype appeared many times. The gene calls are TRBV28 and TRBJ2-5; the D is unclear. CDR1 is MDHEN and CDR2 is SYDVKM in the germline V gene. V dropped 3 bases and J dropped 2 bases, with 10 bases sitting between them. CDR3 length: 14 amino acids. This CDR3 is CASSFGGLQETQYF. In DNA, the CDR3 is TGTGCCAGCAGTTTTGGTGGCTTACAAGAGACCCAGTACTTC.

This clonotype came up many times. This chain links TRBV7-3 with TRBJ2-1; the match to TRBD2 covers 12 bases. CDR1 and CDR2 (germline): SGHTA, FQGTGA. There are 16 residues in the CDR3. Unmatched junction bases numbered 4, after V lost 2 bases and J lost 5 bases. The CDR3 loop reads CASSLSGTSGHNEQFF. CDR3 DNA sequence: TGTGCCAGCAGCTTATCCGGGACTAGCGGGCACAATGAGCAGTTCTTC.

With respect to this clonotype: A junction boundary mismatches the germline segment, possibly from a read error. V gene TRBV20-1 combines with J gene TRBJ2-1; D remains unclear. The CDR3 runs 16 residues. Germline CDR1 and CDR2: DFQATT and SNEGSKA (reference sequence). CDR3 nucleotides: TGCAGTGCTAGCTCCCCCCTAGAACCTCCTTACAATGAGCTGTTCTTC. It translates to CSASSPLEPPYNELFF.

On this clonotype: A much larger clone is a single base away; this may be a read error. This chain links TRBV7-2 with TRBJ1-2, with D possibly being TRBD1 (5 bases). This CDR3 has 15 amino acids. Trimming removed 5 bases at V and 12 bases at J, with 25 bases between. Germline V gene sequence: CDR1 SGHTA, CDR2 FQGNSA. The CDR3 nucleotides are TGTGCCAGCAGCCCCTATCGGGCTGGGGCGAAGGGCCACACCTTC. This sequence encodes CASSPYRAGAKGHTF.

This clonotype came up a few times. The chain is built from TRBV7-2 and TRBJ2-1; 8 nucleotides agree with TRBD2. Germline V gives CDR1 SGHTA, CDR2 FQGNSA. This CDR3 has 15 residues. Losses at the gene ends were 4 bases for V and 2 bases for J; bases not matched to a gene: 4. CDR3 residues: CASSYLAGAYNEQFF. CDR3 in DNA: TGTGCCAGCAGCTACCTAGCGGGTGCCTACAATGAGCAGTTCTTC.

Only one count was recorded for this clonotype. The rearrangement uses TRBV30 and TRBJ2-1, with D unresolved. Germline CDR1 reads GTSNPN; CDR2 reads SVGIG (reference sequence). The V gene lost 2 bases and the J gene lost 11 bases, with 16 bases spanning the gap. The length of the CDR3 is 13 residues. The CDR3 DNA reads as TGTGCCTGGAGTTTAGTTATGGGCACACAGCAGTTCTTC. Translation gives CAWSLVMGTQQFF. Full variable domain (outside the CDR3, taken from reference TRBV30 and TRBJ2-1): SQTIHQWPATLVQPVGSPLSLECTVEGTSNPNLYWYRQAAGRGLQLLFYSVGIGQISSEVPQNLSASRPQDRQFILSSKKLLLSDSGFYLCAWSLVMGTQQFFGPGTRLTVL.

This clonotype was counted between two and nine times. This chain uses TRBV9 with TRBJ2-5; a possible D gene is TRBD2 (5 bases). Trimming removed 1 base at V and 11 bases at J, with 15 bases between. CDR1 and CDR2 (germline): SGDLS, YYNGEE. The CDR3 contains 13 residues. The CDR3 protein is CASSVNPGNEQYF. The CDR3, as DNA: TGTGCCAGCAGCGTAAACCCGGGGAATGAGCAGTACTTC.

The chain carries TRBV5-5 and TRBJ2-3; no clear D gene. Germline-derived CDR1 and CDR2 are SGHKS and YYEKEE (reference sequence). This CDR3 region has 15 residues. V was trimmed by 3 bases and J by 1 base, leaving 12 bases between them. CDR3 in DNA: TGTGCCAGCAGCTCGTGGACGGCGGGCACAGATACGCAGTATTTT. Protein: CASSSWTAGTDTQYF.